These 9 T cell receptor beta chains were sequenced from one sample in a study of CD8 T cells in Susac syndrome. With random hexamers, roughly 0.45 to 1 ug RNA was reverse transcribed. TCRdb reanalysed the immunoSEQ multiplex PCR reads using MiXCR and keeps one entry per CDR3 protein. The sample holds 150,000 to 200,000 distinct CDR3 sequences; around 94% are singletons and the top ten take about 0.13%. Sequencing was done on a sample of CD4+ T cells from PBMCs. All receptors come from a human donor in good health.

The chain has TRBV20-1 and TRBJ2-5; 13 positions agree with TRBD2. Germline trimming cut 6 bases from V and 5 bases from J; bases unmatched to any gene: 12. CDR3 size: 16 residues. Germline CDR1 is DFQATT and CDR2 is SNEGSKA (reference sequence). This CDR3 is CSAPRTSGSPGETQYF. CDR3 coding DNA: TGCAGTGCCCCCCGGACTAGCGGGAGCCCCGGGGAGACCCAGTACTTC.

This chain's CDR3 is CATSRDHVLSYNEQFF. The CDR3, as DNA: TGTGCCACCAGCAGAGATCATGTTCTCTCCTACAATGAGCAGTTCTTC. The genes are TRBV15 and TRBJ2-1; D gene unclear. Looked up from germline, CDR1 is LNHNV and CDR2 is YYDKDF (reference sequence). This CDR3 is 16 amino acids long. Trimming pared 0 bases from V and 0 bases from J, leaving 9 bases between.

The chain links TRBV18 to TRBJ2-3; D gene ambiguous. This CDR3 contains 14 residues. In germline, CDR1 is KGHSH, CDR2 LQKENI. The ends were cut back, 0 bases at V and 5 bases at J, with 9 bases in the middle. Written as DNA, the CDR3 is TGTGCCAGCTCACCACCGGGCAGCGAAGATACGCAGTATTTT. Its protein product is CASSPPGSEDTQYF.

The chain is built from TRBV28 and TRBJ1-2, with D uncertain. Germline V gives CDR1 MDHEN, CDR2 SYDVKM. V was clipped by 5 bases and J by 5 bases, with 9 bases between them. The CDR3 covers 12 residues. CDR3 sequence: CASSPNTYGYTF. In DNA form, the CDR3 reads TGTGCCAGCAGTCCCAACACGTATGGCTACACCTTC.

The V and J genes are TRBV6-5 and TRBJ2-7, with D perhaps matching TRBD2 (6 bases). CDR1 and CDR2 from the germline V gene are MNHEY and SVGAGI. CDR3 length: 14 amino acids. With 4 bases removed from V and 6 bases from J, the gap between germline ends came to 16 bases. This CDR3 is CASSSRGGDGEQYF. CDR3 DNA: TGTGCCAGCAGTTCCCGGGGAGGAGACGGCGAGCAGTACTTC.

The chain combines TRBV10-3 with TRBJ1-5, with a tentative D call TRBD1 (5 bases). The CDR3 contains 15 residues. Trimming shortened V by 8 bases and J by 0 bases, and 14 bases separated the two germline ends. Germline V gives CDR1 ENHRY, CDR2 SYGVKD. DNA for the CDR3: TGTGCCATCCAAAAAACCGGGACTAGCAATCAGCCCCAGCATTTT. Amino acids: CAIQKTGTSNQPQHF.

V and J are TRBV5-1 and TRBJ2-5, with 11 bases fitting TRBD2. The germline V gene has CDR1 SGHRS and CDR2 YFSETQ. The CDR3 has 16 amino acids. The trim removed 0 bases at V and 4 bases at J, leaving 5 bases unmatched. The CDR3 nucleotides read TGCGCCAGCAGCTTGGTACGACTAGCGGGGTCAGAGACCCAGTACTTC. It codes for CASSLVRLAGSETQYF.

The CDR3 DNA is TGCAGTGCTCCCACCAGGACTAGCGGGCTCGGGGAGCAGTACTTC. It specifies CSAPTRTSGLGEQYF. The genes are TRBV20-1 and TRBJ2-7, with 11 bases matching TRBD2. Germline CDR1 is DFQATT and CDR2 is SNEGSKA (reference sequence). J lost 7 bases, V lost 5 bases, and 13 bases had no gene match. CDR3 length: 15 amino acids.

V usage is TRBV20-1 and J usage is TRBJ2-3; possible D gene TRBD2, 6 bases. The CDR3 has 13 residues. Deletions cut 4 bases from V and 2 bases from J, with 10 bases between. The germline CDR1 and CDR2 sequences are DFQATT and SNEGSKA (reference sequence). CDR3 DNA: TGCAGTGCTAACGGGGGAGACACAGATACGCAGTATTTT. The encoded protein is CSANGGDTDTQYF.